The 15 T cell receptor beta chains listed next were all sequenced from one sample in a study of blood T cell repertoires in COVID-19. Sequenced by immunoSEQ multiplex PCR; TCRdb stores in-frame clones only, minus some. The sample has around 230,000 clones; about 83% are singletons. The sequenced sample consisted of peripheral blood. All receptors come from a woman in her fifties or sixties with acute or convalescent COVID-19.

The chain links TRBV6-5 to TRBJ1-1; no firm D call. Trimming shortened V by 7 bases and J by 4 bases, and 16 bases separated the two germline ends. Looked up from germline, CDR1 is MNHEY and CDR2 is SVGAGI. The CDR3 spans 14 residues. The CDR3 loop reads CASNGGRVGTEAFF. The CDR3 DNA follows: TGTGCCAGCAATGGAGGGAGGGTCGGCACTGAAGCTTTCTTT.

The rearrangement links TRBV30 to TRBJ2-1; maybe TRBD2 (7 bases). The CDR3 sequence is 15 residues long. From germline, CDR1 is GTSNPN and CDR2 SVGIG (reference sequence). Deletions cut 0 bases from V and 7 bases from J, with 16 bases between. The DNA of the CDR3 is TGTGCCTGGAGTGTAGGGGGAGGGCCCTGGAATGAGCAGTTCTTC. The encoded protein is CAWSVGGGPWNEQFF.

The chain joins TRBV5-1 to TRBJ1-1, with a tentative D call TRBD1 (5 bases). Germline CDR1 reads SGHRS; CDR2 reads YFSETQ. This CDR3 is built from 16 residues. Trimming cost V 0 bases and J 3 bases, with 15 bases left between them. DNA of the CDR3: TGCGCCAGCAGCTTGGGGGCAGGGAATAGGTACACTGAAGCTTTCTTT. It yields the protein CASSLGAGNRYTEAFF.

The V and J genes are TRBV5-1 and TRBJ2-1, with TRBD2 matching 7 bases. After removal of 5 bases from V and 5 bases from J, the junction contained 13 bases not matched to a gene. Per germline, CDR1 SGHRS and CDR2 YFSETQ. The CDR3 sequence is 16 residues long. CDR3 sequence (DNA): TGCGCCAGCAGTCAATCCCTCCGGGACTACAACAATGAGCAGTTCTTC. Amino acid sequence: CASSQSLRDYNNEQFF.

This clone appeared a single time. The chain joins TRBV2 to TRBJ2-6; perhaps TRBD2 as D (8 bases). CDR3 length: 18 residues. Germline V CDR1 and CDR2: SNHLY, FYNNEI. Trimming removed 8 bases at V and 0 bases at J, with 20 bases between. The CDR3 DNA is TGTGCCAGCCTCCTACAGGGGACTAGGTCCTCTGGGGCCAACGTCCTGACTTTC. Translated: CASLLQGTRSSGANVLTF.

This rearrangement joins TRBV28 to TRBJ2-5; TRBD1 matches at 9 bases. The V segment lost 10 bases and the J segment 4 bases; nucleotides outside the gene matches: 7. The length of the CDR3 is 13 residues. Germline CDR1 and CDR2: MDHEN and SYDVKM. CDR3 in amino acids: CATRGQGTETQYF. CDR3 nucleotides: TGTGCCACCAGGGGACAGGGCACAGAGACCCAGTACTTC.

The J gene is TRBJ1-1, the V gene TRBV5-4; D gene uncertain. CDR1 SGHNT and CDR2 YYREEE come from the germline V gene (reference sequence). Trimming removed 4 bases from V and 7 bases from J, with 11 bases in between. The CDR3 is 12 amino acids. CDR3 sequence reads: CASSADWIEAFF. CDR3 DNA sequence: TGTGCCAGCAGCGCGGATTGGATTGAAGCTTTCTTT.

The rearrangement joins TRBV2 to TRBJ2-5; D not certain. The CDR3 totals 13 residues. The V end was cut by 0 bases, the J end by 5 bases, with 7 bases between. The germline CDR1 and CDR2 sequences are SNHLY and FYNNEI. As DNA, the CDR3 is TGTGCCAGCAGTGAAGCGAGGATGGAGACCCAGTACTTC. It is translated as CASSEARMETQYF.

In its sample, this clone was seen many times. The V gene is TRBV27, the J gene TRBJ2-1; 7 bases align to TRBD2. J lost 4 bases, V lost 6 bases, and 6 bases had no gene match. The CDR3 contains 14 residues. Germline V gene lookup returns CDR1 MNHEY and CDR2 SMNVEV (reference sequence). This chain's CDR3 is CASRPPGGYNEQFF. The CDR3 nucleotides read TGTGCCAGCAGGCCGCCGGGGGGATACAATGAGCAGTTCTTC.

This clone was observed a single time. The chain is built from TRBV3-1 (or the pseudogene TRBV3-2) and TRBJ2-1; 13 bases fit TRBD2. The CDR3 totals 15 residues. J was trimmed by 7 bases and V by 1 base; bases with no gene match: 1. Germline CDR1 reads LGHDT; CDR2 reads YNNKEL (reference sequence). The CDR3 loop is CASSQGTSGRNEQFF. CDR3 coding DNA: TGTGCCAGCAGCCAAGGGACTAGCGGGAGAAATGAGCAGTTCTTC.

V is TRBV19 and J is TRBJ2-7, with 11 bases matching TRBD2. J gave up 2 bases and V 5 bases, and 8 bases lay outside the gene matches. This CDR3 is built from 16 residues. CDR1 and CDR2 (germline): LNHDA, SQIVND (reference sequence). The CDR3 reads CASSSTVAGGAYEQYF. CDR3 DNA sequence: TGTGCCAGTAGTTCAACCGTAGCGGGGGGGGCCTACGAGCAGTACTTC.

This clone was detected only once. This sequence joins TRBV29-1 and TRBJ1-6; 10 nucleotides align to TRBD1. Germline assignment: CDR1 SQVTM and CDR2 ANQGSEA. This CDR3 is 13 amino acids long. V lost 6 bases, J lost 7 bases, and 3 bases stayed unmatched. The CDR3 protein is CSVGTGANSPLHF. CDR3 nucleotide sequence: TGCAGCGTCGGGACAGGGGCCAATTCACCCCTCCACTTT.

V is TRBV13 and J is TRBJ2-1, with 11 bases fitting TRBD2. Germline assignment: CDR1 PRHDT and CDR2 FYEKMQ (reference sequence). Losses at the gene ends were 5 bases for V and 5 bases for J; bases not matched to a gene: 8. The length of the CDR3 is 16 residues. The CDR3 coding sequence is TGTGCCAGCAGCCCCGGACTAGCGGGCACCAACAATGAGCAGTTCTTC. This codes for CASSPGLAGTNNEQFF.

Comment on this clone: The same CDR3 arises from other DNA sequences in this sample as well. The rearrangement joins TRBV6-5 to TRBJ2-7; no definite D call. Germline CDR1 MNHEY, CDR2 SVGAGI. CDR3 size: 11 residues. Trimming stripped 5 bases from V and 3 bases from J, with 5 bases between. The DNA of the CDR3 is TGTGCCAGCAGTCTATACTACGAGCAGTACTTC. Protein sequence: CASSLYYEQYF.

V usage is TRBV10-1 and J usage is TRBJ2-7; 9 bases agree with TRBD2. Per germline, CDR1 WNHNN and CDR2 SYGVQD (reference sequence). CDR3 length: 15 residues. V was pared by 3 bases and J by 4 bases, with 7 bases of the junction left unmatched. CDR3 in DNA: TGCGCCAGCAGTGATGGGGCTAGCGGGAAATACGAGCAGTACTTC. This encodes CASSDGASGKYEQYF.